Described below is a single T cell receptor beta chain sequence and its context. No antigen is known for it. This record belongs to a study of identical twins' blood T cells. Libraries were made from RNA as TCR cDNA, using a modified protocol. In TCRdb, the 5' RACE reads were re-called with MiXCR into one record per CDR3 protein. The sample yields a few hundred thousand distinct CDR3 sequences, roughly 31% seen once. Germline V gene sequence: CDR1 GTSNPN, CDR2 SVGIG (reference sequence). The V and J ends lost 0 bases and 0 bases respectively, with 14 bases between them. The CDR3 totals 16 residues. Study-wide results and limits: Twins reportedly had markedly more similar V usage than unrelated donors, even among out-of-frame TCRbeta clonotypes.

This chain joins TRBV30 and TRBJ1-1, with D maybe TRBD1 (5 bases). Sequences were obtained from PBMCs. The clonotype originates from a woman aged 18 to 50 in good health. The CDR3 sequence: CAWSVKGLSLNTEAFF. The CDR3 nucleotides are TGTGCCTGGAGTGTTAAGGGGCTCAGTCTGAACACTGAAGCTTTCTTT.